This T cell receptor beta chain derives from a study of T cell responses to AZD1222 COVID-19 vaccine. Clones were read by immunoSEQ multiplex PCR, and TCRdb kept only the in-frame ones, dropping some. The sample yields nearly 200,000 clones, approximately 93% seen once. The CDR3 consists of 15 residues. V was pared by 3 bases and J by 0 bases, with 11 bases between. Germline V CDR1 and CDR2: SGHVS, FQNEAQ. The study's findings and limits: Donors in the cohort were predominantly white British and more often female, and clonal diversity was possibly underestimated. None of the repertoires were sampled until the peak T cell response had passed.

Notes on this clone: Its target is not known.

The sequence was collected from an adult who received the AZD1222 COVID-19 vaccine. V gene TRBV7-8 combines with J gene TRBJ1-2, with no clear D. The source material was peripheral blood, sampled 28 days after the second AZD1222 dose. The CDR3 reads CASSFVEGANYGYTF. In DNA, the CDR3 is TGTGCCAGCAGCTTTGTTGAGGGAGCTAACTATGGCTACACCTTC.